By proportion, the clone carrying this T cell receptor beta chain is large. Gene names denote mouse genes. With the read ending 1 residue before the CDR3 end, the germline J gene is used to fill in that end. Between the trimmed V and J ends, which lost 0 bases and 2 bases, there was a span of 9 bases. This CDR3 region has 15 residues. Germline V gene lookup returns CDR1 KGHPV and CDR2 FQNQEV (reference sequence). TCRdb's copy holds only in-frame clones and misses some; the assay was immunoSEQ multiplex PCR. The sample records 5,800 or so clones, 45% being singletons. These data originate in a study of tissue T cells after allogeneic stem cell transplantation. Time point of the sample: mouse harvest day 14 after allogeneic transplant. Tail vein injection delivered 10^7 T-cell-depleted bone marrow cells and 10^6 splenic CD5+ T cells.

Material for sequencing was gut tissue. The sequence was collected from a female BALB/c mouse given C57BL/6 T cells with graft-versus-host disease after an allogeneic hematopoietic cell transplant. The chain joins TRBV26 to TRBJ2-4; D assignment may be TRBD1 or TRBD2 (6 bases each). The covered CDR3 bases are TGTGCCAGCAGTCTGTCTGGGGGCGTTCAAAACACCTTGTAC. It yields the protein CASSLSGGVQNTLY. The complete CDR3 reads CASSLSGGVQNTLYF.